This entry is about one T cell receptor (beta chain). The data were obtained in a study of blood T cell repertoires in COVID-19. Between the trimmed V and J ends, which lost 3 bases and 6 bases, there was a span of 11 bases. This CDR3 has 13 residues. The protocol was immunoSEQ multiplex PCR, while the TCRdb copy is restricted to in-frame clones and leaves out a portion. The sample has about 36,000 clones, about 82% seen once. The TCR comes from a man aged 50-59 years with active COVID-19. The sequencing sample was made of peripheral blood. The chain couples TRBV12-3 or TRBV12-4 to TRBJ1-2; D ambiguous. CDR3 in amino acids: CASSFFPRDGYTF. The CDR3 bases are TGTGCCAGCAGTTTTTTCCCCCGGGATGGCTACACCTTC.